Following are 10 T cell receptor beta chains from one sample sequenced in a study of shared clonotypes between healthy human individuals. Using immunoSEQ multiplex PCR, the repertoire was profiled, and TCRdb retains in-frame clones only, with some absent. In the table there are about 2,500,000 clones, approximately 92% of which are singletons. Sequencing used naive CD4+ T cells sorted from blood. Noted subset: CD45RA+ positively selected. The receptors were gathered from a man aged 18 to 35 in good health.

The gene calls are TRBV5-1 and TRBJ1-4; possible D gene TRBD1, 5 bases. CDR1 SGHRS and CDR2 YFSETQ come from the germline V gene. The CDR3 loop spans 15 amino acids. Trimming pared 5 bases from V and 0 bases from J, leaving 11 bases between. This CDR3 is CASRRDGTTNEKLFF. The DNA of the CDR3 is TGCGCCAGCAGACGGGACGGCACAACTAATGAAAAACTGTTTTTT.

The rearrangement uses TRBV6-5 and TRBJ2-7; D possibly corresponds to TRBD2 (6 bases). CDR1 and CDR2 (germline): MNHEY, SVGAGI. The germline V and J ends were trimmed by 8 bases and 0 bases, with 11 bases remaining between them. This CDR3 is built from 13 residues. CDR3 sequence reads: CASYGLTSYEQYF. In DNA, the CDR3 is TGTGCCAGCTACGGACTAACCTCCTACGAGCAGTACTTC.

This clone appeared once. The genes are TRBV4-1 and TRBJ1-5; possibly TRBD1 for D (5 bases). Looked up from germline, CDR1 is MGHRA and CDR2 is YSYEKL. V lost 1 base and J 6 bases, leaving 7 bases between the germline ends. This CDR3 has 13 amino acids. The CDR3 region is CASSQVGAQPQHF. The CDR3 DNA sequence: TGCGCCAGCAGCCAAGTTGGGGCTCAGCCCCAGCATTTT.

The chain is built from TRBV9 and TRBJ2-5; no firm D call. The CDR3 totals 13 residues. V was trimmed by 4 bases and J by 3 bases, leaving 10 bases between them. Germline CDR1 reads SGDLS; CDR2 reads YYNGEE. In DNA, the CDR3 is TGTGCCAGCAGCACCTACAACGAAGAGACCCAGTACTTC. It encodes CASSTYNEETQYF.

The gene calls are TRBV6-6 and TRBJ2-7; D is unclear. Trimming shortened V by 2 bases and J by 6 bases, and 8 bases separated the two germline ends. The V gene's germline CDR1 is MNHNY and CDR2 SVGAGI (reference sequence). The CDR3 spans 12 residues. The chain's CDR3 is CASSYDGGEQYF. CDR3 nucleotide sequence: TGTGCCAGCAGTTACGACGGCGGCGAGCAGTACTTC.

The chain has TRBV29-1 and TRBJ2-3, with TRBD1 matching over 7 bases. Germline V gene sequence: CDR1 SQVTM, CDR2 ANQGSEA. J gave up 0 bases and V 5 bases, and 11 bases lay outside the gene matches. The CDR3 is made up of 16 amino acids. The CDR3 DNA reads TGCAGCGTTTCCCCGACCCCACAGGGGAGCACAGATACGCAGTATTTT. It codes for CSVSPTPQGSTDTQYF.

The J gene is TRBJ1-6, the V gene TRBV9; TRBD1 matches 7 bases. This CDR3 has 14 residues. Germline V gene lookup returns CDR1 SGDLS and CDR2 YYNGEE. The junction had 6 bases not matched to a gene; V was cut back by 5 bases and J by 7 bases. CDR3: CASSRQGGNSPLHF. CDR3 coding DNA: TGTGCCAGCAGTCGACAGGGTGGAAATTCACCCCTCCACTTT. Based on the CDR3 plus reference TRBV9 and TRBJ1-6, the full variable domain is DSGVTQTPKHLITATGQRVTLRCSPRSGDLSVYWYQQSLDQGLQFLIQYYNGEERAKGNILERFSAQQFPDLHSELNLSSLELGDSALYFCASSRQGGNSPLHFGNGTRLTVT.

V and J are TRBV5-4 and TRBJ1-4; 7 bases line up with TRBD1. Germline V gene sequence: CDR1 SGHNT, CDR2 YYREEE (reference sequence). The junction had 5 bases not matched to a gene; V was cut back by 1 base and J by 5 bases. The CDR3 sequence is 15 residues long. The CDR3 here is CASSLMGQINEKLFF. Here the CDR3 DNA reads TGTGCCAGCAGCTTGATGGGACAGATAAATGAAAAACTGTTTTTT.

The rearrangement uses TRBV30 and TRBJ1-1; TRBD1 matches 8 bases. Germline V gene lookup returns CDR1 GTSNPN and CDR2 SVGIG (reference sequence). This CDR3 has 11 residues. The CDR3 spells CAVQGATEAFF. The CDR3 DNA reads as TGTGCTGTGCAGGGGGCCACTGAAGCTTTCTTT.

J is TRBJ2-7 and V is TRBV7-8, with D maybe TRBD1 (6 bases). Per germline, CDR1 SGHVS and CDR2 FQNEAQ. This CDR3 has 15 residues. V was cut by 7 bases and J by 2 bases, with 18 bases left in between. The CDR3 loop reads CASTRNRADTYEQYF. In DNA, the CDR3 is TGTGCCAGCACACGGAACAGGGCCGACACCTACGAGCAGTACTTC.